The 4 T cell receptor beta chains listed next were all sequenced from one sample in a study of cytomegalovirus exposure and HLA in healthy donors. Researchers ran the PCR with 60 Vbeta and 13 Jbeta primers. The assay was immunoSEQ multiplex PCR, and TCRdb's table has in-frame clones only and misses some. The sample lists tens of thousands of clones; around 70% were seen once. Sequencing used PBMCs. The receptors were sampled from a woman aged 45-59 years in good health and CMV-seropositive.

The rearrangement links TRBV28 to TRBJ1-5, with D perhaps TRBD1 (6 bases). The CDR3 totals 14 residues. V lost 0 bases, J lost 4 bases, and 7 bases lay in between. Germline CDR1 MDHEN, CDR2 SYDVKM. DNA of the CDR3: TGTGCCAGCAGTTTATGGCAGGGGAATCAGCCCCAGCATTTT. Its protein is CASSLWQGNQPQHF.

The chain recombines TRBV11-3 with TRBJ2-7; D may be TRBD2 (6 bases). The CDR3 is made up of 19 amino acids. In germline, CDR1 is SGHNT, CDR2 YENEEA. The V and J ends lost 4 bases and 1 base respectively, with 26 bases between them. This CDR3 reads CASSYTRDFLNLRSYEQYF. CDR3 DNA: TGTGCCAGCAGCTACACCCGGGACTTCTTAAACTTAAGGTCCTACGAGCAGTACTTC.

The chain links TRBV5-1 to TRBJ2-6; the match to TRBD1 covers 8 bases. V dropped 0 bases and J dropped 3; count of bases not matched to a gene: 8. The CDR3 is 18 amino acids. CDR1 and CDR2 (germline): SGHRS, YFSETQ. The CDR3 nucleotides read TGCGCCAGCAGCTTGGGGGGGGAGACAGGGGTTGGGGCCAACGTCCTGACTTTC. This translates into CASSLGGETGVGANVLTF.

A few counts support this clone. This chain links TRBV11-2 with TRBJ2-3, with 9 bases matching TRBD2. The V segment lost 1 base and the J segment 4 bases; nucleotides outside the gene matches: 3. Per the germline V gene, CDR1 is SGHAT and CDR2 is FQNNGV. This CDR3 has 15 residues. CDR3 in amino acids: CASSLASGIPDTQYF. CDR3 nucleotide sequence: TGTGCCAGCAGCTTAGCTAGCGGGATACCAGATACGCAGTATTTT.